The 15 T cell receptor beta chains listed next were all sequenced from one sample in a study of T cells in women clearing cervical HPV infection. Sequencing was performed with immunoSEQ multiplex PCR; in TCRdb, only in-frame clones are kept and a portion is missing. In total, the table holds some 30,000 clones. Specimen: blood buffy coat. The receptors stem from a woman between 18 and 70 years old with a cervical HPV16 infection that either progressed to CIN3+ or cleared (not recorded which).

A note on this clone: The missing CDR3 end, 3 residues past where the read stops, is filled in from the germline J gene. The chain carries TRBV27 and TRBJ2-7, with D possibly matching TRBD1 (6 bases). The CDR3 consists of 14 residues. The germline V gene has CDR1 MNHEY and CDR2 SMNVEV (reference sequence). Trimming left V 6 bases short and J 2 bases short, with 14 bases between. The CDR3: CASSKSGQTYEQYF. The part of the CDR3 DNA that was read is TGTGCCAGCAGCAAGAGCGGACAGACCTACGAG.

Notes on this clone: The read ends 3 residues shy of where the CDR3 ends; the end is completed using the germline J gene. This sequence joins TRBV18 and TRBJ1-2, with 8 positions matching TRBD1. This CDR3 contains 15 residues. Trimming at V came to 5 bases and at J to 3 bases, leaving 8 bases not matched to a gene. Germline CDR1 reads KGHSH; CDR2 reads LQKENI. This chain's CDR3 is CASSALAGGYYGYTF. CDR3 DNA (partial): TGTGCCAGCTCAGCGTTGGCAGGGGGCTACTATGGC.

The CDR3 sequence: CAISESTGDAPYEQYF. The sequenced CDR3 bases are TGTGCCATCAGTGAGTCGACGGGGGACGCCCCCTACGAG. This rearrangement joins TRBV10-3 to TRBJ2-7, with D possibly matching TRBD2 (6 bases). The read is 3 residues too short to cover the CDR3 end, so that end is filled in from the germline J gene. Germline lookup yields CDR1 ENHRY and CDR2 SYGVKD. V dropped 0 bases and J dropped 2 bases, with 14 bases sitting between them. The CDR3 has 16 amino acids.

A word on this clone: Read sequence stops 3 residues before the CDR3 end, and the germline J gene provides the missing end. The sample carries other DNA sequences with the same CDR3. V is TRBV5-1 and J is TRBJ1-2; no clear D. Per germline, CDR1 SGHRS and CDR2 YFSETQ. The CDR3 totals 15 residues. With 4 bases removed from V and 6 bases from J, the gap between germline ends came to 19 bases. The CDR3 region is CASSPDTPYSDGYTF. The DNA read from the CDR3 is TGCGCCAGCAGCCCAGACACCCCCTATTCAGATGGC.

Worth noting for this clone: The CDR3 end lies 3 residues beyond the end of the read and is filled in from the germline J gene. The chain has TRBV4-1 and TRBJ1-2; TRBD1 is a possible D gene (6 bases). With 6 bases removed from V and 6 bases from J, the gap between germline ends came to 17 bases. The germline V gene has CDR1 MGHRA and CDR2 YSYEKL. The CDR3 is 14 residues long. CDR3 residues: CASRHREEVDGYTF. CDR3 DNA, as far as it was read: TGCGCCAGCAGGCACAGGGAGGAAGTCGATGGC.

Turning to this clone: The read terminates 3 residues before the CDR3 end, so the remaining end is supplied by the germline J gene. The chain carries TRBV5-1 and TRBJ2-5, with 7 bases identical to TRBD2. The germline CDR1 and CDR2 sequences are SGHRS and YFSETQ. CDR3 length: 16 amino acids. V shed 0 bases and J 1 base; nucleotides not matched to a gene: 6. The CDR3 is CASSLAASGTQETQYF. The sequenced CDR3 bases are TGCGCCAGCAGCTTGGCGGCTAGCGGCACCCAAGAGACC. The full variable domain, rest sourced from reference TRBV5-1 and TRBJ2-5, is KAGVTQTPRYLIKTRGQQVTLSCSPISGHRSVSWYQQTPGQGLQFLFEYFSETQRNKGNFPGRFSGRQFSNSRSEMNVSTLELGDSALYLCASSLAASGTQETQYFGPGTRLLVL.

In regard to this clone: The read terminates 3 residues before the CDR3 end, so the remaining end is supplied by the germline J gene. The chain couples TRBV19 to TRBJ1-2; weak D call: TRBD1 (6 bases). CDR3 length: 16 amino acids. Germline V CDR1 and CDR2: LNHDA, SQIVND (reference sequence). The sequenced part of the CDR3 DNA is TGTGCCAGTAGCCCTAGCGGGGGGGCGGTCTACAATGAC. Residues: CASSPSGGAVYND. The full CDR3 reads CASSPSGGAVYNDYTF.

Turning to this clone: The read ends 3 residues shy of where the CDR3 ends; the end is completed using the germline J gene. The chain uses TRBV6-2 or TRBV6-3 and TRBJ1-2; D may be TRBD1 (5 bases). The CDR3 is 15 amino acids. CDR1 and CDR2 (germline): MNHEY, SVGEGT. The CDR3 sequence is CASKASGTHSYDYTF. The part of the CDR3 DNA that was read is TGTGCCAGCAAGGCTAGCGGGACCCATTCCTACGAC.

The CDR3: CASSRQGNSYEQYF. The part of the CDR3 DNA that was read is TGTGCCAGCAGCCGACAGGGAAACTCCTACGAG. The V and J genes are TRBV2 and TRBJ2-7; 7 nucleotides line up with TRBD1. The read falls 3 residues short of the CDR3 end, and the missing part is taken from the germline J gene. V trimming: 6 bases; J trimming: 0 bases; junction bases outside the gene matches: 5. The CDR3 contains 14 residues. In germline, CDR1 is SNHLY, CDR2 FYNNEI.

Note on this clone: From the germline J gene comes the end of the CDR3, since the read stops 3 residues before it. The V call is TRBV20-1, the J call TRBJ2-3, with 12 positions matching TRBD2. The CDR3 extends over 16 amino acids. Germline V gene sequence: CDR1 DFQATT, CDR2 SNEGSKA (reference sequence). The V gene end was trimmed by 3 bases and the J gene end by 2 bases; junction bases not matched to a gene: 6. The covered CDR3 bases are TGCAGTGCTAGCCCCCCTAGCGGGAGGGCCACAGATACG. This codes for CSASPPSGRATDT. The full CDR3 is CSASPPSGRATDTQYF.

CDR3: CASSFVERGDNEQFF. The sequenced part of the CDR3 DNA is TGTGCCAGCAGCTTCGTTGAACGGGGGGACAATGAG. The J gene is TRBJ2-1, the V gene TRBV7-9; 7 bases are a match to TRBD2. The CDR3 end lies 3 residues beyond the end of the read and is filled in from the germline J gene. CDR1 is SEHNR and CDR2 is FQNEAQ in the germline V gene (reference sequence). The ends lost 3 bases at V and 5 bases at J; junction bases unmatched: 7. The CDR3 extends over 15 amino acids.

A remark on this clone: The sequenced fragment ends 3 residues before the CDR3 boundary, so the rest is inferred from the germline J gene. Other DNA variants within this sample encode the same CDR3. The J gene is TRBJ1-3, the V gene TRBV11-1, with 8 bases fitting TRBD1. CDR1 SGHAT and CDR2 FQDESV come from the germline V gene (reference sequence). Trimming at V came to 4 bases and at J to 2 bases, leaving 1 base not matched to a gene. The CDR3 consists of 14 residues. Incomplete CDR3 DNA: TGTGCCAGCAGCTCGACAGGGGCTGGAAACACC. Translated: CASSSTGAGNT. The full CDR3 protein reads CASSSTGAGNTIYF. Supplemented by reference TRBV11-1 and TRBJ1-3, the full variable domain reads EAEVAQSPRYKITEKSQAVAFWCDPISGHATLYWYRQILGQGPELLVQFQDESVVDDSQLPKDRFSAERLKGVDSTLKIQPAELGDSAMYLCASSSTGAGNTIYFGEGSWLTVV.

Concerning this clone: The read gets to within 3 residues of the CDR3 end, and the germline J gene fills in the rest. The V call is TRBV2, the J call TRBJ2-1, with D unclear. The CDR3 runs 13 residues. The germline gives CDR1 SNHLY, CDR2 FYNNEI. Trimming took 5 bases from V and 4 from J, leaving 9 bases between them. Incomplete CDR3 DNA: TGTGCCAGCAGTCTCGACAAGTACAATGAG. Translating gives CASSLDKYNE. The whole CDR3 protein is CASSLDKYNEQFF.

About this clone: The read terminates 3 residues ahead of where the CDR3 ends, so the germline J gene completes it. The rearrangement joins TRBV7-6 to TRBJ2-7; TRBD1 matches 11 bases. Germline CDR1 is SGHVS and CDR2 is FNYEAQ. Unmatched junction bases numbered 4, after V lost 3 bases and J lost 6 bases. The CDR3 spans 14 residues. The covered CDR3 bases are TGTGCCAGCAGCTTGGGGACAGGGGGACTCGAG. Translated, it gives CASSLGTGGLE. The CDR3 in its entirety is CASSLGTGGLEQYF.

A note on this clone: The read halts 3 residues ahead of the CDR3 end, with the missing end drawn from the germline J gene. The rearrangement uses TRBV7-6 and TRBJ2-7; D not certain. Trimming took off 2 bases at V and 0 bases at J, with 14 bases between the two ends. The CDR3 is 16 amino acids. Germline V gene data show CDR1 as SGHVS and CDR2 as FNYEAQ. CDR3 loop: CASSLTVGSFSYEQYF. The CDR3 DNA, read in part, is TGTGCCAGCAGCTTAACCGTGGGCAGCTTCTCCTACGAG.